The T cell receptor beta chain described here comes from a study of control samples from healthy donors and cancer patients. Repertoires were generated with immunoSEQ multiplex PCR, while TCRdb's copy carries only in-frame clones and drops some. The sample shows 50,000 to 55,000 clones, over 85% of them seen only once. Trimming removed 2 bases from V and 2 bases from J, with 5 bases in between. The V gene's germline CDR1 is SGDLS and CDR2 YYNGEE. This CDR3 has 13 amino acids. V is TRBV9 and J is TRBJ1-5; D ambiguous. This TCR came from a man younger than 45 in good health. Input material: blood. CDR3 DNA: TGTGCCAGCAGCGTCCAGGGCAATCAGCCCCAGCATTTT. It specifies CASSVQGNQPQHF.